This TCR beta chain was obtained from a study of blood T cell repertoires in COVID-19. Study-level information: Sites across the United States, Italy and Spain contributed samples from acute and convalescent COVID-19.

Everyone who took part was about 18 to 90 years old, and they came from some 23 US areas. Resolution of symptoms, clearance, or two negative PCRs was present in recovered Cohort 3 donors. Authors' analysis steps: Estimation of nucleated cell counts was performed using reference gene primer amplification. The assay was immunoSEQ multiplex PCR, and TCRdb's table has in-frame clones only and misses some. V and J calls and clone size are copied from that table; D and trimming were computed from the DNA. Among 280,000 or so clones, 87% were seen once, and the ten largest hold about 5.5%. The V gene's germline CDR1 is MNHEY and CDR2 SMNVEV (reference sequence). The CDR3 has 15 amino acids. V was trimmed by 5 bases and J by 6 bases, leaving 16 bases between them.

Source material: PBMCs or T cells enriched from blood (not recorded which). The TCR was taken from a middle-aged woman who had recovered from COVID-19. The genes are TRBV27 and TRBJ2-2, with TRBD2 as a possible D gene (6 bases). CDR3 residues: CASSPRVGGAGELFF. In DNA, the CDR3 is TGTGCCAGCAGTCCCCGGGTAGGAGGGGCCGGGGAGCTGTTTTTT.